What follows describes a single T cell receptor gamma chain. What it binds is not known. The data are from a study of human gamma delta and Vdelta1 T cells. General study findings and limits: Polyclonal Delta One T cells reportedly showed broad cytotoxic targeting of acute myeloid leukemia.

TCRdb reapplied CATT to the PCR reads. This sample carries around 4,500 gamma-chain clones, under 35% of them seen once, and the ten largest clones take 2.5% to 3.5%. This CDR3 has 14 residues. Germline V gene data show CDR1 as VENAVY and CDR2 as YDSYNSRV. The V and J ends lost 2 bases and 0 bases, in that order; junction bases with no gene match: 4. The gene calls are TRGV8 and TRGJ1 or TRGJ2. The TCR sequence derives from a human donor in good health. The sequenced sample was Vdelta1 gamma-delta T cells from blood grown in culture (DOT cells). DNA of the CDR3: TGTGCCACCTGGGATATTGCGAATTATTATAAGAAACTCTTT. Encoded protein: CATWDIANYYKKLF.